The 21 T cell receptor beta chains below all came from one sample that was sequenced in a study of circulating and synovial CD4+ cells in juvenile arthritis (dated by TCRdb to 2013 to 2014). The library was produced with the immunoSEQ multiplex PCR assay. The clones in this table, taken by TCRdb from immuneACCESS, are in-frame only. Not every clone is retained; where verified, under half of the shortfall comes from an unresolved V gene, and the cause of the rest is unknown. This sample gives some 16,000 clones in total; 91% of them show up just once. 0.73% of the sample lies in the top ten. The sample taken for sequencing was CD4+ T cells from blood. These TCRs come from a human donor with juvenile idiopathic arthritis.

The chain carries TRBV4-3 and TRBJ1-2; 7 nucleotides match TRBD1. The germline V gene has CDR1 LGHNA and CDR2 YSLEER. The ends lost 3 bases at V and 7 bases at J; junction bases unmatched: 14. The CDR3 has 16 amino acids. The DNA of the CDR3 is TGCGCCAGCAGCCAGGGAATGGACAGGACATGGGGTGGCTACACCTTC. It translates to CASSQGMDRTWGGYTF.

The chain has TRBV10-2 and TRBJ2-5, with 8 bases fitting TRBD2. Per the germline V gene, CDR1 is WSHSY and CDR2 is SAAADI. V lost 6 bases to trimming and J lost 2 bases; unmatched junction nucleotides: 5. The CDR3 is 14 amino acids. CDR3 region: CASRPGGLQETQYF. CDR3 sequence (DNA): TGCGCCAGCAGGCCGGGGGGGCTTCAAGAGACCCAGTACTTC.

CDR3 sequence: CAWRHRDRETGELFF. For the CDR3, the DNA is TGTGCCTGGAGGCATAGGGACAGGGAGACCGGGGAGCTGTTTTTT. The V gene is TRBV30, the J gene TRBJ2-2, with TRBD1 identical over 9 bases. The CDR3 runs to 15 residues. Looked up from germline, CDR1 is GTSNPN and CDR2 is SVGIG (reference sequence). Losses at the gene ends were 3 bases for V and 5 bases for J; bases not matched to a gene: 7.

CDR3 residues: CASSVGGGPGGGEQFF. CDR3 nucleotide sequence: TGCGCCAGCAGTGTTGGGGGGGGGCCTGGTGGGGGTGAGCAGTTCTTC. The genes are TRBV10-2 and TRBJ2-1; D perhaps matches TRBD2 (7 bases). The germline V and J ends were trimmed by 4 bases and 9 bases, with 22 bases remaining between them. The germline CDR1 and CDR2 sequences are WSHSY and SAAADI. The CDR3 is made up of 16 amino acids.

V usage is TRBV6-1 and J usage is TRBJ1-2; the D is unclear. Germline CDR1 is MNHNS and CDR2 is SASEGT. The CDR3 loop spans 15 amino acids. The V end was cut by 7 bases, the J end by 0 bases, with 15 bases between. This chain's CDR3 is CASKDGLFANYGYTF. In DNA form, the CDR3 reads TGTGCCAGCAAGGACGGACTCTTCGCTAACTATGGCTACACCTTC.

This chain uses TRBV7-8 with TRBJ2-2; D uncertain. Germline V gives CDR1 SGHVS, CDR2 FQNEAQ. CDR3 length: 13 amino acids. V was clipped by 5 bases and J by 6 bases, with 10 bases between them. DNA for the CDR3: TGTGCCAGCAGCCTCACGGTTTCCGGGGAGCTGTTTTTT. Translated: CASSLTVSGELFF.

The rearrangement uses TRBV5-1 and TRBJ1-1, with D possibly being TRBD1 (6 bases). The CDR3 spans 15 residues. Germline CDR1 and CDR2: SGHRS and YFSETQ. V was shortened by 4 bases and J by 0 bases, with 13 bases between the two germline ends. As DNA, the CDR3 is TGCGCCAGCAGCAGTCTACAGGGCATGAACACTGAAGCTTTCTTT. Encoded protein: CASSSLQGMNTEAFF.

The CDR3 DNA is TGCAGTGCTGTTAGGGGGAATGAGCAGTTCTTC. Protein: CSAVRGNEQFF. V usage is TRBV20-1 and J usage is TRBJ2-1, with a tentative D call TRBD1 (6 bases). The V end lost 5 bases, the J end lost 7 bases, and 9 bases lay between the germline ends. The CDR3 is made up of 11 amino acids. Germline lookup yields CDR1 DFQATT and CDR2 SNEGSKA (reference sequence).

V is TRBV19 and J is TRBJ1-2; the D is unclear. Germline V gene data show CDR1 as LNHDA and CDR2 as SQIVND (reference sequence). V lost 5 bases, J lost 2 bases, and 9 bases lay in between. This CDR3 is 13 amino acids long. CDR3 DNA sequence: TGTGCCAGTAGTTCCAGAGCGAACTATGGCTACACCTTC. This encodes CASSSRANYGYTF.

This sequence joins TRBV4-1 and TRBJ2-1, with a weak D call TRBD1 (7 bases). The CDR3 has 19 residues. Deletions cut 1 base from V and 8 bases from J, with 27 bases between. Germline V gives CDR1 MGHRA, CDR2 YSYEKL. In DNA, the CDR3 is TGCGCCAGCAGCCAAGGAGATCCGACAGGGTGGAGGACTATCGATGAGCAGTTCTTC. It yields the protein CASSQGDPTGWRTIDEQFF.

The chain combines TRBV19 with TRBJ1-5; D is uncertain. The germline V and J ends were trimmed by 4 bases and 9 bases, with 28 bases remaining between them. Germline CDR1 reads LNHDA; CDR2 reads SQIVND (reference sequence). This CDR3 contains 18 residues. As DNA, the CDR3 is TGTGCCAGTAGTACCCGGAGGTTGGGAGCTGGAACTAAATCGCCCCAGCATTTT. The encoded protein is CASSTRRLGAGTKSPQHF. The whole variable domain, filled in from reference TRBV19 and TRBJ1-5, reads DGGITQSPKYLFRKEGQNVTLSCEQNLNHDAMYWYRQDPGQGLRLIYYSQIVNDFQKGDIAEGYSVSREKKESFPLTVTSAQKNPTAFYLCASSTRRLGAGTKSPQHFGDGTRLSIL.

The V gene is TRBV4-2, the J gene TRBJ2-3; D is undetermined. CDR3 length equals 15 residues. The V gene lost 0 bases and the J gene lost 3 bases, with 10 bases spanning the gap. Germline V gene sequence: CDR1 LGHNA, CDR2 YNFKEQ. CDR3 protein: CASSQDRYETDTQYF. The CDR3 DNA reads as TGTGCCAGCAGCCAAGATCGATACGAGACAGATACGCAGTATTTT.

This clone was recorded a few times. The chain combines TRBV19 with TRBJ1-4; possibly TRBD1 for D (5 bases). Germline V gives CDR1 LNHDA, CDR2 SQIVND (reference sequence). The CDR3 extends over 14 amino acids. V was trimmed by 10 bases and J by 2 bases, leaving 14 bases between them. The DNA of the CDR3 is TGTGCCACCAGATCAGGGCGCACTAATGAAAAACTGTTTTTT. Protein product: CATRSGRTNEKLFF.

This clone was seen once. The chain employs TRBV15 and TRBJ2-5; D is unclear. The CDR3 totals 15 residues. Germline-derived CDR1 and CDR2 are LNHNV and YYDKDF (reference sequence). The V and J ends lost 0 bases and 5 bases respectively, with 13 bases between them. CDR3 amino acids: CATSRDFTSVETQYF. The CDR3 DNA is TGTGCCACCAGCAGAGATTTTACCTCGGTGGAGACCCAGTACTTC.

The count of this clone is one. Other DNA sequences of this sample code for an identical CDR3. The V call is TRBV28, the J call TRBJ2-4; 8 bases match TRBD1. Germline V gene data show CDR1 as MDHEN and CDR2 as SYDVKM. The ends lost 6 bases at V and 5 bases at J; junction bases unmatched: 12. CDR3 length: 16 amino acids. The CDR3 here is CASSPYTTGAQNIQYF. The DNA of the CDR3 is TGTGCCAGCAGCCCGTACACGACAGGGGCACAAAACATTCAGTACTTC.

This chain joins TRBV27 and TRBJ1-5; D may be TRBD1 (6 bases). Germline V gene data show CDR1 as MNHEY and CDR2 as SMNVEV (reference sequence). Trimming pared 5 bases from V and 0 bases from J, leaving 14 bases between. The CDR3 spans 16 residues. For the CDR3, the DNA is TGTGCCAGCAGTCGGTCACAGGGAACTAGCAATCAGCCCCAGCATTTT. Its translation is CASSRSQGTSNQPQHF.

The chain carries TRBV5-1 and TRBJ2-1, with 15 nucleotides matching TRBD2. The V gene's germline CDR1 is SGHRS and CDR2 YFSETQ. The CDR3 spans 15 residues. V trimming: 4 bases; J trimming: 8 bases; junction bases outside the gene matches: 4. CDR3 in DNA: TGCGCCAGCAGCCGGACTAGCGGGAGGGACCATGAGCAGTTCTTC. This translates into CASSRTSGRDHEQFF.

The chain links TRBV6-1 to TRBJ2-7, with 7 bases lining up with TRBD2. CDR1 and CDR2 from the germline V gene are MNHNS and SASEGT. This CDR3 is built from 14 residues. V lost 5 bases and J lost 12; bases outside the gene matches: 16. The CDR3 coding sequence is TGTGCCAGCAGTCGACGGGGAGGGACCTTCTCTGCGTACTTC. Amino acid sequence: CASSRRGGTFSAYF.

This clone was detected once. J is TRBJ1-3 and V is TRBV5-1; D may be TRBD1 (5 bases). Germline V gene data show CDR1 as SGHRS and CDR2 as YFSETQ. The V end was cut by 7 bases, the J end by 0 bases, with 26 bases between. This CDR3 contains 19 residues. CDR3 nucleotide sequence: TGCGCCAGCCTTCGGCCCGCCCACAGGAAACCATACTCTGGAAACACCATATATTTT. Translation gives CASLRPAHRKPYSGNTIYF.

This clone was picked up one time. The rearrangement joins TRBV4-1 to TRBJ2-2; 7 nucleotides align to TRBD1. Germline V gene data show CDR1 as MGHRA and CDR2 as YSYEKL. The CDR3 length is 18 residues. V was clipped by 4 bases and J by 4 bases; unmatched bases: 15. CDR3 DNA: TGCGCCAGCAGCCCATCCTCTTCCGGGACAGAACGCACCGGGGAGCTGTTTTTT. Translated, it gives CASSPSSSGTERTGELFF.

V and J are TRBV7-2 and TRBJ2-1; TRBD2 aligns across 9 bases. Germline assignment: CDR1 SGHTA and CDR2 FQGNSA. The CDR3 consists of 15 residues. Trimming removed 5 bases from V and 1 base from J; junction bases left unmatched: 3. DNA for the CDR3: TGTGCCAGCAGCCAAAGCGGGAGGTCCTACAATGAGCAGTTCTTC. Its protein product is CASSQSGRSYNEQFF.